The rows below give T cell receptor beta chains drawn from one sample of a study of T cell responses to AZD1222 COVID-19 vaccine. The method was immunoSEQ multiplex PCR; TCRdb's version includes in-frame clones alone and lacks a portion of them. The data show nearly 110,000 clones, roughly nine tenths seen once. Specimen: peripheral blood, collected on day 0 of AZD1222 vaccination. All receptors derive from an adult in good health. CDR3s include the opening cysteine and the closing phenylalanine or tryptophan. The D gene is left open where the match is weak. Only part of the rows carry a size: once, few, many, or a class if the clone is expanded.

d_gene: TRBD1
j_gene: TRBJ1-2
abundance: -
v_gene: TRBV5-1
CDR3nt: TGCGCCAGCAGCTTGGGTGGGACAGGTGAGGGCTATGGCTACACCTTC
CDR3aa: CASSLGGTGEGYGYTF

d_gene: -
j_gene: TRBJ1-1
abundance: -
v_gene: TRBV7-2
CDR3nt: TGTGCCAGCAGCTTAGATTGGGGGGCTGAAGCTTTCTTT
CDR3aa: CASSLDWGAEAFF

d_gene: -
j_gene: TRBJ1-3
abundance: large
v_gene: TRBV29-1
CDR3nt: TGCAGCGTTGACTGGGACTCTGGAAACACCATATATTTT
CDR3aa: CSVDWDSGNTIYF

d_gene: -
j_gene: TRBJ1-1
abundance: -
v_gene: TRBV18
CDR3nt: TGTGCCAGCTCATTAGGAGGGGATACTGAAGCTTTCTTT
CDR3aa: CASSLGGDTEAFF

d_gene: TRBD2
j_gene: TRBJ2-7
abundance: many
v_gene: TRBV28
CDR3nt: TGTGCCAGCGGTGATAGCGGGAGGGCCGACGAGCAGTACTTC
CDR3aa: CASGDSGRADEQYF

d_gene: -
j_gene: TRBJ1-1
abundance: -
v_gene: TRBV5-8
CDR3nt: TGTGCCAGCAGTTTCTTGGGGAGGCCGAACACTGAAGCTTTCTTT
CDR3aa: CASSFLGRPNTEAFF

d_gene: TRBD2
j_gene: TRBJ2-4
abundance: -
v_gene: TRBV19
CDR3nt: TGTGCCAGTGGGGCGGGGACTAGCTCCCTTAAACCCTCCAAAAACATTCAGTACTTC
CDR3aa: CASGAGTSSLKPSKNIQYF

d_gene: TRBD2
j_gene: TRBJ2-3
abundance: once
v_gene: TRBV24-1
CDR3nt: TGTGCCACCAGTGAGAGCGGGAGGGCCCCAGATACGCAGTATTTT
CDR3aa: CATSESGRAPDTQYF

d_gene: -
j_gene: TRBJ2-5
abundance: -
v_gene: TRBV6-8
CDR3nt: TGTGCCAGCAGTTACAGGCGGGCCAGGGGTTATGAGACCCAGTACTTC
CDR3aa: CASSYRRARGYETQYF

d_gene: TRBD2
j_gene: TRBJ2-1
abundance: once
v_gene: TRBV3-1/TRBV3-2
CDR3nt: TGTGCCAGCAGCCAAGTAAGCGGGAGGGCCGACAATGAGCAGTTCTTC
CDR3aa: CASSQVSGRADNEQFF

d_gene: -
j_gene: TRBJ2-5
abundance: -
v_gene: TRBV11-2
CDR3nt: TGTGCCAGCAGCTCTCAAGTCCGGGAGAATCAAGAGACCCAGTACTTC
CDR3aa: CASSSQVRENQETQYF

d_gene: -
j_gene: TRBJ1-1
abundance: -
v_gene: TRBV3-1/TRBV3-2
CDR3nt: TGTGCCAGCAGGAAACAGGGCGGGACTGAAGCTTTCTTT
CDR3aa: CASRKQGGTEAFF

d_gene: TRBD1
j_gene: TRBJ2-7
abundance: -
v_gene: TRBV19
CDR3nt: TGTGCCTTCATGGGGTACAGGGGCTACGAGCAGTACTTC
CDR3aa: CAFMGYRGYEQYF

d_gene: -
j_gene: TRBJ1-5
abundance: -
v_gene: TRBV27
CDR3nt: TGTGCCAGCAGTTTATCGAATTGGGGCAATCAGCCCCAGCATTTT
CDR3aa: CASSLSNWGNQPQHF

d_gene: -
j_gene: TRBJ2-2
abundance: -
v_gene: TRBV7-8
CDR3nt: TGTGCCAGCAGCCCCCTTGTGGGGCTAACCGGGGAGCTGTTTTTT
CDR3aa: CASSPLVGLTGELFF

d_gene: -
j_gene: TRBJ2-2
abundance: -
v_gene: TRBV6-2/TRBV6-3
CDR3nt: TGTGCCAGCAGTTATAGAACCGGGGAGCTGTTTTTT
CDR3aa: CASSYRTGELFF

d_gene: TRBD1
j_gene: TRBJ2-3
abundance: -
v_gene: TRBV14
CDR3nt: TGTGCCAGCAGCCGGGGGACAGGGGGCGCAGATACGCAGTATTTT
CDR3aa: CASSRGTGGADTQYF

d_gene: -
j_gene: TRBJ2-5
abundance: -
v_gene: TRBV20-1
CDR3nt: TGCAGTGCTAGTCCTCCCGGCTACGAACAAGAGACCCAGTACTTC
CDR3aa: CSASPPGYEQETQYF

d_gene: -
j_gene: TRBJ1-5
abundance: -
v_gene: TRBV19
CDR3nt: TGTGCCAGTATGTCCGGGCCCCAGAGGCCCCAGCATTTT
CDR3aa: CASMSGPQRPQHF

d_gene: TRBD2
j_gene: TRBJ2-3
abundance: -
v_gene: TRBV3-1/TRBV3-2
CDR3nt: TGTGCCAGCAGCTCGGGACTAGCGGGGGGGCTTTGGAGCACAGATACGCAGTATTTT
CDR3aa: CASSSGLAGGLWSTDTQYF

d_gene: -
j_gene: TRBJ2-1
abundance: -
v_gene: TRBV3-1/TRBV3-2
CDR3nt: TGTGCCAGCAGCGACCTTATACAATCGAAGCAGTTCTTC
CDR3aa: CASSDLIQSKQFF

d_gene: -
j_gene: TRBJ1-5
abundance: -
v_gene: TRBV19
CDR3nt: TGTGCCAGTAGTATATTTACAGGGCCTCAGCCCCAGCATTTT
CDR3aa: CASSIFTGPQPQHF

d_gene: -
j_gene: TRBJ2-1
abundance: -
v_gene: TRBV4-3
CDR3nt: TGCGCCAGCAGCCAAGGGGGGTCCTCCTACAATGAGCAGTTCTTC
CDR3aa: CASSQGGSSYNEQFF

d_gene: -
j_gene: TRBJ2-7
abundance: -
v_gene: TRBV11-2
CDR3nt: TGTGCCAGCAGCTTAGGCAGGGAGTGCCAGTACTTC
CDR3aa: CASSLGRECQYF

d_gene: TRBD2
j_gene: TRBJ2-1
abundance: -
v_gene: TRBV5-1
CDR3nt: TGCGCCAGCTCTAGCGGTAACTCCTACAATGAGCAGTTCTTC
CDR3aa: CASSSGNSYNEQFF

d_gene: TRBD1
j_gene: TRBJ1-4
abundance: -
v_gene: TRBV27
CDR3nt: TGTGCCAGCAGTCTATGGGGGGACAGGGATGAAAAACTGTTTTTT
CDR3aa: CASSLWGDRDEKLFF

d_gene: -
j_gene: TRBJ2-7
abundance: -
v_gene: TRBV5-6
CDR3nt: TGTGCCAGCAGCTACGGGATTCCTCTCTCCTACGAGCAGTACTTC
CDR3aa: CASSYGIPLSYEQYF

d_gene: -
j_gene: TRBJ1-1
abundance: -
v_gene: TRBV6-4
CDR3nt: TGTGCCAGCAGTGACCGGGCAGGGGAGAGTGAAGCTTTCTTT
CDR3aa: CASSDRAGESEAFF

d_gene: TRBD1
j_gene: TRBJ1-4
abundance: -
v_gene: TRBV7-9
CDR3nt: TGTGCCAGCAGCTTAGACAGGGGGTCCCTTAATGAAAAACTGTTTTTT
CDR3aa: CASSLDRGSLNEKLFF

d_gene: -
j_gene: TRBJ2-3
abundance: -
v_gene: TRBV3-1/TRBV3-2
CDR3nt: TGTGCCACCTCACCGGAGGAGGATACGCAGTATTTT
CDR3aa: CATSPEEDTQYF

d_gene: -
j_gene: TRBJ1-2
abundance: -
v_gene: TRBV9
CDR3nt: TGTGCCAGCAGCGTAGCAGGGAGAGGCTACACCTTC
CDR3aa: CASSVAGRGYTF

d_gene: -
j_gene: TRBJ2-3
abundance: -
v_gene: TRBV19
CDR3nt: TGTGCCAGTAGTATAGGTCGACAGGGCACAGATACGCAGTATTTT
CDR3aa: CASSIGRQGTDTQYF

d_gene: -
j_gene: TRBJ1-2
abundance: -
v_gene: TRBV27
CDR3nt: TGTGCCAGCAGTTCGACAGGTTCCCTCTATGGCTACACCTTC
CDR3aa: CASSSTGSLYGYTF

d_gene: -
j_gene: TRBJ1-2
abundance: -
v_gene: TRBV12-3/TRBV12-4
CDR3nt: TGTGCCAGCAGTCCCGGGCCCTATGGCTACACCTTC
CDR3aa: CASSPGPYGYTF

d_gene: -
j_gene: TRBJ1-5
abundance: -
v_gene: TRBV5-1
CDR3nt: TGCGCCAGCAGCTTGGCCGGGGCTTTCAATCAGCCCCAGCATTTT
CDR3aa: CASSLAGAFNQPQHF

d_gene: -
j_gene: TRBJ2-1
abundance: once
v_gene: TRBV3-1/TRBV3-2
CDR3nt: TGTGCCAGCAGCTGGGGCCGAGGTTTACAGAATGAGCAGTTCTTC
CDR3aa: CASSWGRGLQNEQFF

d_gene: -
j_gene: TRBJ2-1
abundance: few
v_gene: TRBV30
CDR3nt: TGTGCCTGGTGGGAGGGGGACCACAATGAGCAGTTCTTC
CDR3aa: CAWWEGDHNEQFF

d_gene: TRBD2
j_gene: TRBJ2-5
abundance: -
v_gene: TRBV29-1
CDR3nt: TGCAGCGTTGGACTAGCGGGGGGGCGAGAGACCCAGTACTTC
CDR3aa: CSVGLAGGRETQYF

d_gene: -
j_gene: TRBJ2-5
abundance: -
v_gene: TRBV18
CDR3nt: TGTGCCAGCTCACCACAGGGGAAGCGGGAGACCCAGTACTTC
CDR3aa: CASSPQGKRETQYF

d_gene: -
j_gene: TRBJ1-1
abundance: -
v_gene: TRBV5-1
CDR3nt: TGCGCCAGCAGCCGCCAAGCCCACGACAAAGTTGAAGCTTTCTTT
CDR3aa: CASSRQAHDKVEAFF

d_gene: -
j_gene: TRBJ2-6
abundance: -
v_gene: TRBV9
CDR3nt: TGTGCCAGCAGCGCGTATACGCCTTCTGGGGCCAACGTCCTGACTTTC
CDR3aa: CASSAYTPSGANVLTF

d_gene: TRBD1
j_gene: TRBJ2-3
abundance: -
v_gene: TRBV7-2
CDR3nt: TGTGCCAGCAGCTTAGGACAGGGAGGCACAGATACGCAGTATTTT
CDR3aa: CASSLGQGGTDTQYF

d_gene: -
j_gene: TRBJ2-5
abundance: -
v_gene: TRBV19
CDR3nt: TGTGCCAGTAGTGACCCCGGGCCTTTAGGGGAGACCCAGTACTTC
CDR3aa: CASSDPGPLGETQYF

d_gene: -
j_gene: TRBJ1-1
abundance: -
v_gene: TRBV11-1
CDR3nt: TGTGCCAGCAGCTTAGAGAGGGGGGTAAACACTGAAGCTTTCTTT
CDR3aa: CASSLERGVNTEAFF

d_gene: TRBD1
j_gene: TRBJ2-7
abundance: -
v_gene: TRBV5-6
CDR3nt: TGTGCCAGCAGCTGGGACAGGACCTACGAGCAGTACTTC
CDR3aa: CASSWDRTYEQYF

d_gene: TRBD2
j_gene: TRBJ2-1
abundance: -
v_gene: TRBV11-3
CDR3nt: TGTGCCAGCAGGGCCGGGGGGGCGTGGAATGAGCAGTTCTTC
CDR3aa: CASRAGGAWNEQFF

d_gene: TRBD2
j_gene: TRBJ2-7
abundance: -
v_gene: TRBV27
CDR3nt: TGTGCCAGCAGTTTACGGGGCGGGAGCTCCTACGAGCAGTACTTC
CDR3aa: CASSLRGGSSYEQYF

d_gene: TRBD2
j_gene: TRBJ2-7
abundance: -
v_gene: TRBV3-1/TRBV3-2
CDR3nt: TGTGCCAGCAGCCATGAGGGACTAGCGGTCCCCTACGAGCAGTACTTC
CDR3aa: CASSHEGLAVPYEQYF

d_gene: -
j_gene: TRBJ2-7
abundance: -
v_gene: TRBV5-1
CDR3nt: TGCGCCAGCAGCCCAGAACTGCCTAGCCGGAGCTACGAGCAGTACTTC
CDR3aa: CASSPELPSRSYEQYF

d_gene: -
j_gene: TRBJ1-1
abundance: -
v_gene: TRBV12-5
CDR3nt: TGTGCTAGTGGTCCCGAAGGGAGTACTGAAGCTTTCTTT
CDR3aa: CASGPEGSTEAFF

d_gene: -
j_gene: TRBJ1-5
abundance: -
v_gene: TRBV6-2/TRBV6-3
CDR3nt: TGTGCCAGCAGTTACGTGTCAGCTAATCAGCCCCAGCATTTT
CDR3aa: CASSYVSANQPQHF

d_gene: TRBD2
j_gene: TRBJ2-2
abundance: -
v_gene: TRBV6-2/TRBV6-3
CDR3nt: TGTGCCAGCAGTTACCAACCGGGACTAGCCGACCCCGGGGAGCTGTTTTTT
CDR3aa: CASSYQPGLADPGELFF

d_gene: TRBD1
j_gene: TRBJ1-4
abundance: -
v_gene: TRBV5-1
CDR3nt: TGCGCCAGCAGCTTGGGGGACAGCAATCGGGAAAAACTGTTTTTT
CDR3aa: CASSLGDSNREKLFF